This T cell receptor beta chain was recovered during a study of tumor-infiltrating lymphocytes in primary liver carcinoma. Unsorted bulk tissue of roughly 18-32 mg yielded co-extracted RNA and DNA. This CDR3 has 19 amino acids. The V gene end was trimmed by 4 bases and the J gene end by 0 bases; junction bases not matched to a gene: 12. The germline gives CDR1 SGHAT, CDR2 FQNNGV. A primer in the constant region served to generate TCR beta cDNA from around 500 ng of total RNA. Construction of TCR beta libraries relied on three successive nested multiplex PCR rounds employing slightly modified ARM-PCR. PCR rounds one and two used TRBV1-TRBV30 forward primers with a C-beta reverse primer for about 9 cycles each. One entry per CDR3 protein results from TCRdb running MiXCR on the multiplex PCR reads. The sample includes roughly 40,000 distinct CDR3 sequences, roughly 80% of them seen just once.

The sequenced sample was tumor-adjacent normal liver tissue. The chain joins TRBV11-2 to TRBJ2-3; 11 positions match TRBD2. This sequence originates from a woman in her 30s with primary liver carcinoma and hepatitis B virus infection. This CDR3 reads CASSYPRLGLAASTDTQYF. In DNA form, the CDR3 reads TGTGCCAGCAGCTACCCGAGGTTGGGACTAGCGGCTAGCACAGATACGCAGTATTTT.